The source of this T cell receptor beta chain is a study of beta chain features in type 1 diabetes. Study conclusions and caveats: Patients' naive, central memory and Treg TCRB repertoires seemed closer to one another than those of healthy donors. In every one of the four CD4+ subsets, TCRB CDR3s were moderately but significantly shorter in Type 1 diabetes patients. Individuals with type 1 diabetes displayed fewer insertions and more deletions at VDJ junctions.

V lost 2 bases and J lost 6, with 8 bases in between. The CDR3 spans 14 residues. Germline CDR1 is KGHSH and CDR2 is LQKENI. This clone was counted between two and nine times. Its antigen is currently unknown. The sequenced template was cDNA made from the entire isolated RNA. Assay: immunoSEQ multiplex PCR; the TCRdb copy retains only in-frame clones and omits some. The sample gives 120,000 to 150,000 clones, about 13% of which show up once; around 1.2% is in the top ten. In all sorted populations, purity surpassed 98%. Sequencing was performed on central memory CD4+ T cells from blood. The chain combines TRBV18 with TRBJ1-6; no reliable D call. The source of this sequence is a man in his late teens or twenties with type 1 diabetes. CDR3 in DNA: TGTGCCAGCTCACCAGAAATGGGTAATTCACCCCTCCACTTT. Residues: CASSPEMGNSPLHF.